This T cell receptor (beta chain) was identified in a study of spatial heterogeneity in lung cancer. In this sample, this clonotype is medium-sized. Its cognate antigen is unknown. Found in a library prepared for alpha chains, this beta chain is an off-target read, and its abundance has little meaning. General study findings and limits: Tumor mutation counts were tracked by expanded intratumoral alpha and beta TCR counts.

Described time point: sample taken at primary tumor resection. Extraction of whole RNA from tumor, nontumor lung or frozen PBMC preceded unsorted sequencing. MiXCR, applied by TCRdb to the 5' RACE reads, yields one record per CDR3 protein. The sample lists 2,500 or so distinct CDR3 sequences, under 7% occurring once. This CDR3 contains 12 residues. Looked up from germline, CDR1 is SGHDT and CDR2 is YYEEEE. V was cut by 1 base and J by 7 bases, with 7 bases left in between. This clonotype was sampled from a male donor with early-stage non-small cell lung cancer. V gene TRBV5-6 combines with J gene TRBJ2-3; D gene ambiguous. Sequences were derived from lung tumor tissue, sampled at surgery. Here the CDR3 DNA reads TGTGCCAGCAGCTTGAAGGATTATACGCAGTATTTT. Residues: CASSLKDYTQYF.